Listed below are T cell receptor beta chains from one sample, sequenced in a study of blood T cells in healthy people across ages. TCRdb re-called the 5' RACE reads with MiXCR, one entry per CDR3 protein. The top ten clones hold 23% of a sample with around 1,800,000 distinct CDR3 sequences, about 39% of them seen once. Sequenced: blood. The receptor source for this set is a human donor in good health. The CDR3 runs from the conserved cysteine through the conserved F or W. A D gene is named only where the DNA matches it firmly. Clone size is not always given. Where it is, it says once, few, many or a class for expanded clones.

TRBV6-1	few	TRBJ1-1	.	TGTGCCAGCAGTGAAGCGGGGAGGGGGATCACTGAAGCTTTCTTT	CASSEAGRGITEAFF
TRBV5-1	.	TRBJ1-4	.	TGCGCCAGCAGCTTGTGGGGGGCTAGGGAAGAAAAACTGTTTTTT	CASSLWGAREEKLFF
TRBV4-1	.	TRBJ1-5	.	TGCGCCAGCAGCCAAGTGGACGCCGATCAGCCCCAGCATTTT	CASSQVDADQPQHF
TRBV11-2	few	TRBJ1-3	.	TGTGCCAGCAGCTTATCAGTCTCTGGAAACACCATATATTTT	CASSLSVSGNTIYF
TRBV28	few	TRBJ2-2	.	TGTGCCAGCCGACAAGGGGGGCGGACCGGGGAGCTGTTTTTT	CASRQGGRTGELFF
TRBV7-2	few	TRBJ1-2	TRBD1	TGTGCCAGCAGCTTTACAGGGGCGGATGGCTACACCTTC	CASSFTGADGYTF
TRBV6-2/TRBV6-3	.	TRBJ2-6	.	TGTGCCAGCAGGACAAGTGGTGGGGCCAACGTCCTGACTTTC	CASRTSGGANVLTF
TRBV5-1	.	TRBJ2-1	TRBD2	TGCGCCAGCAGCTTGATAGCGGGGGGAGTGAATGAGCAGTTCTTC	CASSLIAGGVNEQFF
TRBV2	.	TRBJ2-6	.	TGTGCCCACCTACGCACAGGGAGTGCTGGGGCCAACGTCCTGACTTTC	CAHLRTGSAGANVLTF
TRBV20-1	few	TRBJ1-6	.	TGCAGTGCTAGAGTGGGCCCCAACTCACCCCTCCACTTT	CSARVGPNSPLHF
TRBV7-9	.	TRBJ2-5	TRBD2	TGTGCCAGCAGCTTGGAGATAGCGGGGGAGGAGACCCAGTACTTC	CASSLEIAGEETQYF
TRBV7-9	.	TRBJ1-1	TRBD1	TGTGCCTGCAGCATGAGACAGGGGGCAGAAGCTTTCTTT	CACSMRQGAEAFF
TRBV6-6	.	TRBJ2-7	TRBD2	TGTGCCAGCAGTTACCCGGAGGGAGGGTTTAACGAGCAGTACTTC	CASSYPEGGFNEQYF
TRBV18	once	TRBJ1-4	.	TGTGCCAGCTCACCTCAGTCGGAAAATGAAAAACTGTTTTTT	CASSPQSENEKLFF
TRBV4-3	.	TRBJ1-2	.	TGCGCCAGCAGCCAAGATGCGATGGGGGGCCCCAACTATGGCTACACCTTC	CASSQDAMGGPNYGYTF
TRBV7-2	many	TRBJ2-5	TRBD1	TGTGCCAGCAGCTCTCGGACAGGACAAGAGACCCAGTACTTC	CASSSRTGQETQYF
TRBV19	.	TRBJ2-5	.	TGTGCCAGTAGTATGGGCAGGGGTGAGACCCAGTACTTC	CASSMGRGETQYF
TRBV10-3	.	TRBJ1-5	.	TGTGCCACCGTGCGGGACTTAGGCAATCAGCCCCAGCATTTT	CATVRDLGNQPQHF
TRBV11-1	.	TRBJ2-2	.	TGTGCCAGCAGCTTAATGGGGGAGCTGTTTTTT	CASSLMGELFF
TRBV12-3/TRBV12-4	.	TRBJ2-1	.	TGTACCAGCAGTCTTAACCAGGCCGCGGGTGAGCAGTTCTTC	CTSSLNQAAGEQFF
TRBV7-2	.	TRBJ2-5	TRBD2	TGTGCCAGCAGCACCGCCGGACTAGTTACGGAGACCCAGTACTTC	CASSTAGLVTETQYF
TRBV12-3/TRBV12-4	few	TRBJ2-2	.	TGTGCCAGCAGTACCCTTGGGACCGGGGAGCTGTTTTTT	CASSTLGTGELFF
TRBV24-1	.	TRBJ1-2	.	TGTGCCACCAGTGACGGGTACGGCTACACCTTC	CATSDGYGYTF
TRBV20-1	.	TRBJ2-7	.	TGCAGTGCTAGTACGGCGGACAAAACTTACGAGCAGTACTTC	CSASTADKTYEQYF
TRBV7-2	few	TRBJ1-2	.	TGTGCCAGCAGCTGGGACGGCCAGGGGCACTATGGCTACACCTTC	CASSWDGQGHYGYTF
TRBV10-3	.	TRBJ2-7	.	TGTGCCATCAGCCGACAGGTCTCTGGGGACGAGCAGTACTTC	CAISRQVSGDEQYF
TRBV7-2	.	TRBJ2-2	.	TGTGCCAGCTCCCTGGGACTTGAAACCGGGGAGCTGTTTTTT	CASSLGLETGELFF
TRBV7-9	.	TRBJ2-7	TRBD1	TGTGCCAGCAGCTTACCCCTCTACAGGGGAGAGCAGTACTTC	CASSLPLYRGEQYF
TRBV20-1	.	TRBJ2-3	.	TGCAGTGCCTCATTATCTAGCACAGATACGCAGTATTTT	CSASLSSTDTQYF
TRBV7-8	few	TRBJ1-2	.	TGTGCCAGCAGCTTAGTTAGGGACAACTATGGCTACACCTTC	CASSLVRDNYGYTF
TRBV18	.	TRBJ1-2	.	TGTGCCGGCTCACCGGAGGCAGTCGTCTATGGCTACACCTTC	CAGSPEAVVYGYTF
TRBV6-1	few	TRBJ2-1	.	TGTGCCAGCAGGGCGGATTACTCCTACAATGAGCAGTTCTTC	CASRADYSYNEQFF
TRBV6-2/TRBV6-3	few	TRBJ2-5	TRBD2	TGTGCCAGCAATCAACCGGGTAGCGGGGGGACCCAAGAGACCCAGTACTTC	CASNQPGSGGTQETQYF
TRBV6-2/TRBV6-3	.	TRBJ1-2	.	TGTGCCAGCAGTTATCCCGATAATGGCTACACCTTC	CASSYPDNGYTF
TRBV7-2	.	TRBJ2-7	.	TGTGCCAGCAGCTGGAGTGGACCCTCCTACGAGCAGTACTTC	CASSWSGPSYEQYF
TRBV4-2	.	TRBJ2-5	TRBD2	TGTGCCAGCAGCCAATCCGGACTAGCGGGGTACGGAGAGACCCAGTACTTC	CASSQSGLAGYGETQYF
TRBV7-2	.	TRBJ2-5	.	TGTGCCAGCAGCCGCGGACTTTCCGCTGAGCAGTACTTC	CASSRGLSAEQYF
TRBV20-1	.	TRBJ2-1	TRBD2	TGCAGTGGGTCTAGCGGGGGTAATTACAATGAGCAGTTCTTC	CSGSSGGNYNEQFF
TRBV5-4	once	TRBJ2-5	TRBD2	TGTGCCAGCTCGCTAGCGGGGGGGTTTGAGACCCAGTACTTC	CASSLAGGFETQYF
TRBV24-1	.	TRBJ2-3	TRBD2	TGTGCCACCGGTGACTCTACGATAGCGGGGGGAGCCACAGATACGCAGTATTTT	CATGDSTIAGGATDTQYF
TRBV5-6	.	TRBJ2-5	.	TGTGCCAGCAGCTTGTATCCAGGGGCCGGGGAGTCCCAGTACTTC	CASSLYPGAGESQYF
TRBV5-5	.	TRBJ2-1	TRBD1	TGTGCCAGCAGCCCGGGGGACAGGGGATGGAATGAGCAGTTCTTC	CASSPGDRGWNEQFF
TRBV4-2	.	TRBJ2-2	.	TGTGCCAGCAGCCAAGATAGACTCACCGGGGAGCTGTTTTTT	CASSQDRLTGELFF
TRBV2	few	TRBJ2-7	TRBD1	TGTGCCAGCACTCCGGGACAGATTTCCTACGAGCAGTACTTC	CASTPGQISYEQYF
TRBV3-1	.	TRBJ2-5	.	TGTGCCAGCAGCCAAGTAGGACAGAGACAAGAGGCCCAGTACTTC	CASSQVGQRQEAQYF